A single sample gave rise to the 4 T cell receptor beta chains below, sequenced in a study of blood T cell repertoires in COVID-19. The repertoire was sequenced with immunoSEQ multiplex PCR; TCRdb's copy has only in-frame clones and lacks some. The table includes under 300,000 clones, roughly 85% detected once. What was sequenced was peripheral blood. These TCRs come from a woman between 50 and 59 years old who had recovered from COVID-19.

This clone was counted once. The V call is TRBV28, the J call TRBJ2-2; the match to TRBD2 covers 16 bases. Germline V gene lookup returns CDR1 MDHEN and CDR2 SYDVKM. V lost 11 bases and J lost 6; bases outside the gene matches: 12. This CDR3 comprises 17 residues. CDR3 nucleotides: TGTGCCGGATCCACCGGGACTAGCGGGAGGGGAGCCGGGGAGCTGTTTTTT. It specifies CAGSTGTSGRGAGELFF.

The chain couples TRBV19 to TRBJ2-5, with D tentatively TRBD1 (5 bases). CDR3 length: 14 residues. Per the germline V gene, CDR1 is LNHDA and CDR2 is SQIVND (reference sequence). Trimming removed 6 bases from V and 4 bases from J, with 15 bases in between. For the CDR3, the DNA is TGTGCCAGTAGAGGGGCCTGGAAATCAGAGACCCAGTACTTC. Amino acid sequence: CASRGAWKSETQYF.

The genes are TRBV4-1 and TRBJ2-5; TRBD2 aligns across 12 bases. CDR1 and CDR2 (germline): MGHRA, YSYEKL. The CDR3 has 18 amino acids. V was pared by 4 bases and J by 1 base, with 10 bases of the junction left unmatched. The CDR3 region is CASSPSVRTSGVQETQYF. In DNA form, the CDR3 reads TGCGCCAGCAGCCCCTCCGTTCGGACTAGCGGGGTCCAAGAGACCCAGTACTTC.

The chain employs TRBV15 and TRBJ2-1; 9 bases map to TRBD1. Germline CDR1 reads LNHNV; CDR2 reads YYDKDF (reference sequence). Trimming cost V 0 bases and J 14 bases; bases outside gene matches: 5. This CDR3 comprises 13 residues. The CDR3 bases are TGTGCCACCAGCAGAGATAGAGGACAGGGGAAGTTCTTC. It codes for CATSRDRGQGKFF. Using reference TRBV15 and TRBJ2-1 for the parts outside the CDR3, the full variable domain is DAMVIQNPRYQVTQFGKPVTLSCSQTLNHNVMYWYQQKSSQAPKLLFHYYDKDFNNEADTPDNFQSRRPNTSFCFLDIRSPGLGDTAMYLCATSRDRGQGKFFGPGTRLTVL.